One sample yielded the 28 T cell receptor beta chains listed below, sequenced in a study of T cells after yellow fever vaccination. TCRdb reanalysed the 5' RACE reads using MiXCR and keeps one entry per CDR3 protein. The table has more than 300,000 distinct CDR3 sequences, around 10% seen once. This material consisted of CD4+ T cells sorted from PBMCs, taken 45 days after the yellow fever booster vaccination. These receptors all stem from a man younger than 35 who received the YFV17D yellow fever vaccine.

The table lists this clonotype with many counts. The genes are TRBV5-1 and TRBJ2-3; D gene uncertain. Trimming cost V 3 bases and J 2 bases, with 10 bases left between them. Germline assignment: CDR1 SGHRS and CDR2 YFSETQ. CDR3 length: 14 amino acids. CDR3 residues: CASSSQTLTDTQYF. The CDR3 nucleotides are TGCGCCAGCAGCTCCCAGACCCTCACAGATACGCAGTATTTT.

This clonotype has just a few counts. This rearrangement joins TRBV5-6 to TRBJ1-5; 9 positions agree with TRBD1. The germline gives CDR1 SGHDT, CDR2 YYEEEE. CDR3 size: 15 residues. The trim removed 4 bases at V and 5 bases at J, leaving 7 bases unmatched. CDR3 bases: TGTGCCAGCAGCCTCCGGGACAGGGAGGATCAGCCCCAGCATTTT. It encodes CASSLRDREDQPQHF.

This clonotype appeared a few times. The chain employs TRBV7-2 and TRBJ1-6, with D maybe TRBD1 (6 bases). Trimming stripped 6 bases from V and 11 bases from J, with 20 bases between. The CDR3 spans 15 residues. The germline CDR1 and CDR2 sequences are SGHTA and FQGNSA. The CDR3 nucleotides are TGTGCCAGCAGGGCCGGGGGCGCAGCGGATCCACCCCTCCACTTT. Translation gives CASRAGGAADPPLHF.

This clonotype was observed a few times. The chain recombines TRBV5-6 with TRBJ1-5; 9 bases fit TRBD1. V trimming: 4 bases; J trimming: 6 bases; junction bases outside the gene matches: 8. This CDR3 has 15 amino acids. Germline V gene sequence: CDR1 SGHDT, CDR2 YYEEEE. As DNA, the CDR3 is TGTGCCAGCAGCGGGGGACAGGGAGTCCCTCAGCCCCAGCATTTT. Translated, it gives CASSGGQGVPQPQHF. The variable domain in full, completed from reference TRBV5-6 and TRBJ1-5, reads DAGVTQSPTHLIKTRGQQVTLRCSPKSGHDTVSWYQQALGQGPQFIFQYYEEEERQRGNFPDRFSGHQFPNYSSELNVNALLLGDSALYLCASSGGQGVPQPQHFGDGTRLSIL.

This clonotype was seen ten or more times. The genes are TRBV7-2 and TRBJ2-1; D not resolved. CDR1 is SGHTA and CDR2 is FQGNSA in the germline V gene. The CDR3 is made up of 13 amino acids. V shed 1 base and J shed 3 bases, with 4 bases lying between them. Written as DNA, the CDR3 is TGTGCCAGCAGCTTAGGGAACTACAATGAGCAGTTCTTC. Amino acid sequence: CASSLGNYNEQFF.

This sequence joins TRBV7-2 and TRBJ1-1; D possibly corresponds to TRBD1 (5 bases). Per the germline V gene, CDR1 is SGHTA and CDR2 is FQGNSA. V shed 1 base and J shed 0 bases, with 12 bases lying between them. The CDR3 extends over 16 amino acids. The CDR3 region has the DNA TGTGCCAGCAGCTTAGTCTGGGGCGGATTGAACACTGAAGCTTTCTTT. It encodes CASSLVWGGLNTEAFF.

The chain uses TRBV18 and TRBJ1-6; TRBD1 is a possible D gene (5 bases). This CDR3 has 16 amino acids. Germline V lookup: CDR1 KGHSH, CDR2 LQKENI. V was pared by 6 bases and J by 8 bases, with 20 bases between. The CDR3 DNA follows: TGTGCCAGCTCCCTCGCGGGAGGGGCGGAGGATTCACCCCTCCACTTT. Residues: CASSLAGGAEDSPLHF.

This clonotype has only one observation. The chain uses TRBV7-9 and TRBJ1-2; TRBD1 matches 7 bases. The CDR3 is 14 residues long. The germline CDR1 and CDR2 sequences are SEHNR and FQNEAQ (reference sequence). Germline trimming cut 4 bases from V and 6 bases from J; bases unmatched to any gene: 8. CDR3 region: CASSSYFGTDGYTF. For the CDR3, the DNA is TGTGCCAGCAGCTCATACTTCGGGACAGATGGCTACACCTTC.

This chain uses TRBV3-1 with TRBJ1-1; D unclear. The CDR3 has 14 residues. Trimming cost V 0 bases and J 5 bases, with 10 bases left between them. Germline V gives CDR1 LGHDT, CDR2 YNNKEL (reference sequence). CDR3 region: CASSQDGRQTEAFF. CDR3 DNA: TGTGCCAGCAGCCAAGATGGGAGGCAGACTGAAGCTTTCTTT.

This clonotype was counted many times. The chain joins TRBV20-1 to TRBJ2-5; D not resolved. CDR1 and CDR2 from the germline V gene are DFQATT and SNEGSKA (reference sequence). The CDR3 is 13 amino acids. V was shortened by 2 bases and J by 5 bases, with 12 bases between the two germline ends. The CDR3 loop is CSARQVSDETQYF. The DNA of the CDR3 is TGCAGTGCTAGACAGGTTTCTGACGAGACCCAGTACTTC.

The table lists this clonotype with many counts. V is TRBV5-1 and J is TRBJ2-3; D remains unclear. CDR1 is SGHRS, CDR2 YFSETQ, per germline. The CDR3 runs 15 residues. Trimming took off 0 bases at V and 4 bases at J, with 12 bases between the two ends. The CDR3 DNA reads TGCGCCAGCAGCTTGGATGGGGTCGGCTCAGATACGCAGTATTTT. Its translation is CASSLDGVGSDTQYF.

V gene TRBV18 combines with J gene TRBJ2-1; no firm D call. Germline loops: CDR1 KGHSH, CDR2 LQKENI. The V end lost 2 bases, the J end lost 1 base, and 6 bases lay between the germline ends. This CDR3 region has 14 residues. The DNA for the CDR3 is TGTGCCAGCTCACCAGCCGGGTCCTACAATGAGCAGTTCTTC. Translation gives CASSPAGSYNEQFF.

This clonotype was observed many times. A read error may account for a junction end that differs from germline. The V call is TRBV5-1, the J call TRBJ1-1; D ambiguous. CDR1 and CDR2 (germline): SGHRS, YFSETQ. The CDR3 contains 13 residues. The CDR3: CASSSNMNTEAFF. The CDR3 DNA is TGTGCCAGCTCAAGTAACATGAACACTGAAGCTTTCTTT.

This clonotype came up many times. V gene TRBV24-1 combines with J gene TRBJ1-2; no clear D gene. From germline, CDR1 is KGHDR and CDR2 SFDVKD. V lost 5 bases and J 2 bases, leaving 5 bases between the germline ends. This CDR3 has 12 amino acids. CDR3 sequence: CATSGPNYGYTF. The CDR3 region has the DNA TGTGCCACCAGTGGACCGAACTATGGCTACACCTTC.

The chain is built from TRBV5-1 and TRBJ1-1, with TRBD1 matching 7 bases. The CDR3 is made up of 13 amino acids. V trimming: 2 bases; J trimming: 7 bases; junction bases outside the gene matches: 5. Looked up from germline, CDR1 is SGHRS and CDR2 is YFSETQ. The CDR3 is CASSLGTAVEAFF. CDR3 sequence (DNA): TGCGCCAGCAGCTTAGGGACAGCGGTTGAAGCTTTCTTT.

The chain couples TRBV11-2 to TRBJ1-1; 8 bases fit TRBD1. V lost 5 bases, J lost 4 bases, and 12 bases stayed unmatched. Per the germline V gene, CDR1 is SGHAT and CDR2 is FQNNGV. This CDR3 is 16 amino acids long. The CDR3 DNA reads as TGTGCCAGCAGCACCAACCGGGGCAGGGGGCCCACTGAAGCTTTCTTT. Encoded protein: CASSTNRGRGPTEAFF.

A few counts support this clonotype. For the CDR3, the DNA is TGTGCCAGCAGGGATCGGACAGGGAGAGAGACCCAGTACTTC. Amino acids: CASRDRTGRETQYF. This chain uses TRBV2 with TRBJ2-5; 8 nucleotides align to TRBD1. Trimming took 6 bases from V and 4 from J; bases not matched to a gene: 7. Germline CDR1 SNHLY, CDR2 FYNNEI. This CDR3 has 14 residues.

CDR3: CASSRDSNEQFF. CDR3 bases: TGTGCCAGCAGTCGGGACAGCAATGAGCAGTTCTTC. This chain uses TRBV6-6 with TRBJ2-1; 7 bases align to TRBD1. CDR3 length: 12 amino acids. Germline assignment: CDR1 MNHNY and CDR2 SVGAGI (reference sequence). Unmatched junction bases numbered 1, after V lost 5 bases and J lost 6 bases.

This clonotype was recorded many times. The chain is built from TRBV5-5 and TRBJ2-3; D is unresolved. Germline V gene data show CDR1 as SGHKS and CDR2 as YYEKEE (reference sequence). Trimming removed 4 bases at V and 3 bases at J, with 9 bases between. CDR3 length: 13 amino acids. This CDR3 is CASSLLGTDTQYF. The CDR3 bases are TGTGCCAGCAGCCTCCTCGGAACAGATACGCAGTATTTT.

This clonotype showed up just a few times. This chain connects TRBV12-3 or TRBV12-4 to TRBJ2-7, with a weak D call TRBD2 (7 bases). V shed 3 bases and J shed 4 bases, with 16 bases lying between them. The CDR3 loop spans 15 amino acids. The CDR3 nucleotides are TGTGCCAGCAGTTTTGGCGGGGGCCATCCATACGAGCAGTACTTC. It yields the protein CASSFGGGHPYEQYF.

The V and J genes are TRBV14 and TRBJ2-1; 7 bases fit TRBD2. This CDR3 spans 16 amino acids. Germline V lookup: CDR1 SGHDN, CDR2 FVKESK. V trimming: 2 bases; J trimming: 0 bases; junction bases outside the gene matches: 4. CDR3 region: CASSQPGDYSYNEQFF. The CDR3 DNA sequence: TGTGCCAGCAGCCAACCGGGGGACTACTCCTACAATGAGCAGTTCTTC.

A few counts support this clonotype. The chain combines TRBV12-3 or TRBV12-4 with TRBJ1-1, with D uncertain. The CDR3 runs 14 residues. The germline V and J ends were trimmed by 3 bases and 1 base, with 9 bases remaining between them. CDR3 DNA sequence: TGTGCCAGCAGTTTCACGGCCGGGAACACTGAAGCTTTCTTT. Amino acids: CASSFTAGNTEAFF.

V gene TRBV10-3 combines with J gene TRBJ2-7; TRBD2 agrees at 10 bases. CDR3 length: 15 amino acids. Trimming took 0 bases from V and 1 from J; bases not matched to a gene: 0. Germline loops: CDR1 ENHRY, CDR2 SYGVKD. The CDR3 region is CAISESSGGSYEQYV. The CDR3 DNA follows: TGTGCCATCAGTGAGTCTAGCGGGGGGTCCTACGAGCAGTACGTC.

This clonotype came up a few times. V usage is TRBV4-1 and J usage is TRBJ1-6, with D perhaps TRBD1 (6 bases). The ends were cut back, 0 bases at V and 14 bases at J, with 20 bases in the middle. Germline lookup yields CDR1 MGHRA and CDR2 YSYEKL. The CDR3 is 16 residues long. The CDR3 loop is CASSQEAPLGGLALHF. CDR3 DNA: TGCGCCAGCAGCCAAGAGGCCCCCTTGGGGGGGCTGGCCCTCCACTTT.

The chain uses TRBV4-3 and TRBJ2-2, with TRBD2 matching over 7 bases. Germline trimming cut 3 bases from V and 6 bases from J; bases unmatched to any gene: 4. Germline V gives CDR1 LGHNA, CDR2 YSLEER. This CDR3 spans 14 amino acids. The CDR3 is CASSQGGGSGELFF. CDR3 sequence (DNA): TGCGCCAGCAGCCAGGGGGGGGGGTCCGGGGAGCTGTTTTTT.

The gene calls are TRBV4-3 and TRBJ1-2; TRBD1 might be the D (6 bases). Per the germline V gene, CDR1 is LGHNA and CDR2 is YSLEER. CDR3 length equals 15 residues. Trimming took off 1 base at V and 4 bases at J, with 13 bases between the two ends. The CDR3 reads CASSQATGYRYGYTF. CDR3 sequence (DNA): TGCGCCAGCAGCCAAGCAACAGGGTATCGCTATGGCTACACCTTC.

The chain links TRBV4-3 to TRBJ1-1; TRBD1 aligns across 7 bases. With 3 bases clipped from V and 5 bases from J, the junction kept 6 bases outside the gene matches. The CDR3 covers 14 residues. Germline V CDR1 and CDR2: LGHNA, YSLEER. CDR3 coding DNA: TGCGCCAGCAGCCAGGGACAGCCGGGGACTGAAGCTTTCTTT. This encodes CASSQGQPGTEAFF.

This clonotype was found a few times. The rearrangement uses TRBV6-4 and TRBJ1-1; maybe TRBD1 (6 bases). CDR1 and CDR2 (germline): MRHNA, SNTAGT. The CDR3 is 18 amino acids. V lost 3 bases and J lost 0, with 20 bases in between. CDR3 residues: CASSEGRRQGPMNTEAFF. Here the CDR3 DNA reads TGTGCCAGCAGTGAGGGAAGACGGCAGGGGCCTATGAACACTGAAGCTTTCTTT.